This TCR beta chain was sequenced in a study of technical replicates of blood from a handful of donors. The count of this clone is one. The J segment lost 1 base and the V segment lost 3 bases, leaving 8 bases of the junction unmatched. Germline V gives CDR1 LNHDA, CDR2 SQIVND (reference sequence). CDR3 length equals 16 residues. The table came from immunoSEQ multiplex PCR; TCRdb's copy has only in-frame clones and leaves some out. The sample has about 44,000 clones; around 96% are singletons. The TCR comes from a human donor in good health. The genes are TRBV19 and TRBJ2-5, with TRBD1 matching over 7 bases. The sample taken for sequencing was T cells isolated from PBMCs. The CDR3 is CASSIDGTVIQETQYF. In DNA, the CDR3 is TGTGCCAGTAGTATTGACGGGACAGTAATCCAAGAGACCCAGTACTTC.